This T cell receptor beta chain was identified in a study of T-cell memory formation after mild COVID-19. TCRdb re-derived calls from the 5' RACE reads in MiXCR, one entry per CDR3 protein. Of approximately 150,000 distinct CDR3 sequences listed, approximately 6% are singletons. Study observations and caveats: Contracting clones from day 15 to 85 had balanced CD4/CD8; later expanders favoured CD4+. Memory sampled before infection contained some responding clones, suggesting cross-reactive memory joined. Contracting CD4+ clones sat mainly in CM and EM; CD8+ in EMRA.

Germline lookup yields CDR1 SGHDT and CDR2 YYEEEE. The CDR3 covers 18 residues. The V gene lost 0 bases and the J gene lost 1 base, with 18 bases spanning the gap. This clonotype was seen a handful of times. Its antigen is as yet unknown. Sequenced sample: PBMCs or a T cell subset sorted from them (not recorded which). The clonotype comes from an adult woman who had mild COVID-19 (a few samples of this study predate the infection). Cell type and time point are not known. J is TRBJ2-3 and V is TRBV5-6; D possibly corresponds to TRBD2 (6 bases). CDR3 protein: CASSLEGAGAQGTDTQYF. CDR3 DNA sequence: TGTGCCAGCAGCTTGGAAGGAGCGGGTGCCCAGGGCACAGATACGCAGTATTTT.